This T cell receptor (beta chain) was observed in a study of T cells in women clearing cervical HPV infection. General study points: Repertoire richness, not evenness, was significantly elevated in CIN3+ cases versus controls.

Produced via immunoSEQ multiplex PCR; TCRdb's table is partial and in-frame only. The specimen's table records about 33,000 clones. Concerning this clone: Antigen: not known. The read stops 3 residues short of the end of the CDR3; the missing end is completed from the germline J gene.

The CDR3 totals 13 residues. CDR1 and CDR2 (germline): KGHDR, SFDVKD. This receptor was identified in a woman between 18 and 75 years old with a cervical HPV16 infection that either progressed to CIN3+ or cleared (not recorded which). Sequenced: blood buffy coat. This rearrangement joins TRBV24-1 to TRBJ2-3; 9 positions match TRBD2. The CDR3 region is CATSESGGPTQYF. The sequenced part of the CDR3 DNA is TGTGCCACCAGTGAGAGCGGGGGGCCGACG.